This T cell receptor (beta chain) appears in the sequencing data of a study of OX40 agonist ivuxolimab in advanced cancers. CDR3 length: 15 amino acids. Trimming shortened V by 2 bases and J by 0 bases, and 11 bases separated the two germline ends. Germline-derived CDR1 and CDR2 are KGHSH and LQKENI. Generated by immunoSEQ multiplex PCR, the TCRdb table keeps only in-frame clones and is missing some. Here the sample spans 90,000 to 120,000 clones, about 91% being singletons. This receptor was taken from an adult with an advanced solid tumor such as melanoma, head and neck, liver or kidney cancer. V is TRBV18 and J is TRBJ2-7, with D perhaps matching TRBD1 (6 bases). Here the sequenced sample was CD4+ or CD8+ T cells sorted from blood, taken in a trial of the OX40 agonist ivuxolimab. Written as DNA, the CDR3 is TGTGCCAGCTCACCAGGGGCAGGGGACTCCTACGAGCAGTACTTC. It specifies CASSPGAGDSYEQYF.